This T cell receptor (beta chain) was recovered during a study of blood T cell repertoires in COVID-19. Study as a whole: COVID-19 samples collected from the United States, Italy and Spain covered acute and convalescent phases. Nucleic acid was either cDNA or gDNA, and it came from T cells, B-cell-depleted T cells, or PBMCs.

During active infection, Seattle patients enrolled and were then monitored through disease. As handled by the study authors: Estimation of nucleated cell counts was performed using reference gene primer amplification. Repertoires were generated with immunoSEQ multiplex PCR, while TCRdb's copy carries only in-frame clones and drops some. D and trimming come from the DNA, and the V and J calls and clone size come from that table. In the table there are fewer than 140,000 clones, 75% to 85% of which are singletons. This CDR3 region has 13 residues. CDR1 and CDR2 from the germline V gene are MNHEY and SMNVEV (reference sequence). V lost 7 bases and J 1 base, leaving 10 bases between the germline ends.

The chain couples TRBV27 to TRBJ1-1, with D possibly TRBD1 on 6 matching bases. The TCR originated in a man older than 75 with COVID-19, enrolled during active disease. The material sequenced was peripheral blood. CDR3 DNA sequence: TGTGCCAGCAACTCAGGGGCGAACACTGAAGCTTTCTTT. Translated, it gives CASNSGANTEAFF.